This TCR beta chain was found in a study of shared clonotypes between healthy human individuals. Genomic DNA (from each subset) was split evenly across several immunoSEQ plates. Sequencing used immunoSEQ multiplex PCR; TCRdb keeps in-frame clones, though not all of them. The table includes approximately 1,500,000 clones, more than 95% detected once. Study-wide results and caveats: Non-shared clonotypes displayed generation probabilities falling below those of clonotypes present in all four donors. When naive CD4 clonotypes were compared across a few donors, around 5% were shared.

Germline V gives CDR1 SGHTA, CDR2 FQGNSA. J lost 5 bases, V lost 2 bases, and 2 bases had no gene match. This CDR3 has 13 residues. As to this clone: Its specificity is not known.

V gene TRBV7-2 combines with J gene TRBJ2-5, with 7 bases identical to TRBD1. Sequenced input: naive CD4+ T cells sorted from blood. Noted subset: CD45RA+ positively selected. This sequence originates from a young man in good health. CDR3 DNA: TGTGCCAGCAGCTTAAACAGGGGTGAGACCCAGTACTTC. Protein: CASSLNRGETQYF.